This entry features one T cell receptor beta chain sequence. In the study's own analysis: How many nucleated cells were present was estimated from reference gene primer amplification. Method: immunoSEQ multiplex PCR; TCRdb's copy keeps in-frame clones and lacks some. The V and J calls and the clone size are those of that table, but D and trimming were determined from the DNA. The sample shows around 20,000 clones, over 75% of them seen only once. Unmatched junction bases numbered 16, after V lost 0 bases and J lost 0 bases. The CDR3 contains 20 residues. Germline V CDR1 and CDR2: LGHDT, YNNKEL (reference sequence). These data come from a study of blood T cell repertoires in COVID-19. Whole-study context: Acute and convalescent COVID-19 samples came from the United States, Italy and Spain. In each case, the material was cDNA or gDNA derived from T cells, B-cell-depleted T cells, or PBMCs.

This chain uses TRBV3-1 (or the pseudogene TRBV3-2) with TRBJ2-7, with TRBD2 matching over 8 bases. The source is a human donor in a cohort sampled during active COVID-19. Sequencing was done on a sample of peripheral blood. CDR3 bases: TGTGCCAGCAGCCAAGACCCTTTGACTAGCGCCCTTGAGAGCTCCTACGAGCAGTACTTC. Translated: CASSQDPLTSALESSYEQYF.